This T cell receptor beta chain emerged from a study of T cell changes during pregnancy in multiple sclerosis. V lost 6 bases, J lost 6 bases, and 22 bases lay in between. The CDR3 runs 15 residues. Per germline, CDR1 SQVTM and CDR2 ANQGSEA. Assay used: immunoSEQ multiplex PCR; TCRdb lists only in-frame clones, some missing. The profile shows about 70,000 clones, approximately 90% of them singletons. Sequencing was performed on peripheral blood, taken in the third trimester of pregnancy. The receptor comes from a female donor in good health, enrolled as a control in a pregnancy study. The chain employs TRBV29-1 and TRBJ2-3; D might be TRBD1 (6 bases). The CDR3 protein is CSVRPGTQVLDTQYF. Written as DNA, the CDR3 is TGCAGCGTGAGACCCGGGACACAGGTCCTGGATACGCAGTATTTT.